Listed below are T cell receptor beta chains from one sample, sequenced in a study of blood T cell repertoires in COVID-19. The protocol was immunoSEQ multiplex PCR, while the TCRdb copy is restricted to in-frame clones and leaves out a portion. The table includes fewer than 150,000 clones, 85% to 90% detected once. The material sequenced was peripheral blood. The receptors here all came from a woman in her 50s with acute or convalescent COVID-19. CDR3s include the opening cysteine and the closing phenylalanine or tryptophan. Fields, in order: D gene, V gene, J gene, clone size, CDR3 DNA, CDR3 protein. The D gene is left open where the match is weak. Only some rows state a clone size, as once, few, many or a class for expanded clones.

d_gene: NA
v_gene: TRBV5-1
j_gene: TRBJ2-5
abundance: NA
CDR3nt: TGCGCCAGCAGCCTAGGGGGGGCGGTCGTAGAGACCCAGTACTTC
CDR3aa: CASSLGGAVVETQYF

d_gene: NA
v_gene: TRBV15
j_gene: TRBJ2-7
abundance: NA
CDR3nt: TGTGCCACCAGCAGAGTCCTTAGCCGGGACACCACCTACGAGCAGTACTTC
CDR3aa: CATSRVLSRDTTYEQYF

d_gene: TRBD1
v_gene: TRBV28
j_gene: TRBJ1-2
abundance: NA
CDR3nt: TGTGCCAGCATCAAGGGGGCGGACTATGGCTACACCTTC
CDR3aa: CASIKGADYGYTF

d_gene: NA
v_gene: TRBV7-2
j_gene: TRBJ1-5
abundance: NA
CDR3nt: TGTGCCAGCAGCCCCCTCGGGAGCAATCAGCCCCAGCATTTT
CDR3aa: CASSPLGSNQPQHF

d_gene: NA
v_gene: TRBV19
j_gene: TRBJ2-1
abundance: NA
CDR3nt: TGTGCCAGTGGAGTAGAGTCTCCAAATGATGAGCAGTTCTTC
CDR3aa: CASGVESPNDEQFF

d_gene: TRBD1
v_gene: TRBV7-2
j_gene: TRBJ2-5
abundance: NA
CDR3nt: TGTGCCAGCAGGACGACAGGGGGCGAAGAGACCCAGTACTTC
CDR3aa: CASRTTGGEETQYF

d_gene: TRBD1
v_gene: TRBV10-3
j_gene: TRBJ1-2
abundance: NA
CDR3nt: TGTGCCATCGGGTTGGGACAGGGAGGGGAGACCTTC
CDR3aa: CAIGLGQGGETF

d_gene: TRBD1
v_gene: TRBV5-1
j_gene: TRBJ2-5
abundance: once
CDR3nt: TGCGCCAGCAGCTTAGGACAGGCGGCAGGGGAGACCCAGTACTTC
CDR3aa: CASSLGQAAGETQYF

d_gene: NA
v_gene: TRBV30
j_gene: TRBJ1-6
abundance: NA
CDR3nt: TGTGCCTGGAGTGTAAACGGGAATGGGAATTCACCCCTCCACTTT
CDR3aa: CAWSVNGNGNSPLHF

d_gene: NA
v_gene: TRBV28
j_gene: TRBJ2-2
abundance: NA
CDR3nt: TGTGCCAGCAATTTATTACCGGGCGGGGAGCTGTTTTTT
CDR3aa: CASNLLPGGELFF

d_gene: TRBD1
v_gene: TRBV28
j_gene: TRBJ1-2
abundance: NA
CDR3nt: TGTGCCAGCAGTTTGGTAGGACCGGGACAGGGGCCCAGGGACTATGGCTACACCTTC
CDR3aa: CASSLVGPGQGPRDYGYTF

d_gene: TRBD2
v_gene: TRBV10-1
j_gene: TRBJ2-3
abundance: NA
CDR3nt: TGCGCCAGCAGTGATTCCGGGACTAGCGGGAGTTTAGATACGCAGTATTTT
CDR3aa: CASSDSGTSGSLDTQYF

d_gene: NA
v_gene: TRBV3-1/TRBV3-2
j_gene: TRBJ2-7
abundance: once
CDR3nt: TGTGCCAGCAGCCCCCTACTGACAGCTGAGCCCTACGAGCAGTACTTC
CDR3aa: CASSPLLTAEPYEQYF

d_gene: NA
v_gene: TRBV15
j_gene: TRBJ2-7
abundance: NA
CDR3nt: TGTGCCACCAGCAGAGATAATCTAGACGAGCAGTACTTC
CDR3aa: CATSRDNLDEQYF

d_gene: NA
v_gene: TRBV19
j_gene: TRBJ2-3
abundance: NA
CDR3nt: TGTGCCAGTAGTCCTACTCGACAGCAAGCGCAGTATTTT
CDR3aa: CASSPTRQQAQYF

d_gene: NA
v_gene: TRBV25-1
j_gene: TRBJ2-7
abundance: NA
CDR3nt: TGTGCCAGCAGTGCCTGGACTGGTTCCTACGAGCAGTACTTC
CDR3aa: CASSAWTGSYEQYF

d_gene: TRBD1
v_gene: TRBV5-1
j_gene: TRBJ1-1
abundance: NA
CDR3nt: TGCGCCAGCAGTACCCTTCCGGGACAGGGGGAAGCTTTCTTT
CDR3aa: CASSTLPGQGEAFF

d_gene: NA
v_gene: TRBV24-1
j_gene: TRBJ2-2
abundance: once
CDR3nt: TGTGCCACCAGTGACCCGACTAGTTACACCGGGGAGCTGTTTTTT
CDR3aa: CATSDPTSYTGELFF

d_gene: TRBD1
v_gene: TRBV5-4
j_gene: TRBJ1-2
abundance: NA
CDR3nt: TGTGCCAGCAGCTTGGACGGACAGGGACGGGGCTACACCTTC
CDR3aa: CASSLDGQGRGYTF

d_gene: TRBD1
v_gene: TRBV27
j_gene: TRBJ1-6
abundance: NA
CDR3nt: TGTGCCAGCAGGCAAAAGGGGACGACAGGGGCCCTCCACTTT
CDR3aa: CASRQKGTTGALHF

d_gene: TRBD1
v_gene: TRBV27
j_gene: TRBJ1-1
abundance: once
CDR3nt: TGTGCCAGCAGCTCCGGGACAGGGAACACTGAAGCTTTCTTT
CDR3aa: CASSSGTGNTEAFF

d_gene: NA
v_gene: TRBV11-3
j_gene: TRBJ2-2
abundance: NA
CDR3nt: TGTGCCAGCAGCCCTCCGCCCGGGGGTACCGGGGAGCTGTTTTTT
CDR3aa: CASSPPPGGTGELFF

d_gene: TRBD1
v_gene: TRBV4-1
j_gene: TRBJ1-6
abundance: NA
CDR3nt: TGCGCCAGCAGCCAAGATTTACAGGGGAGCTCCTATAATTCACCCCTCCACTTT
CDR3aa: CASSQDLQGSSYNSPLHF

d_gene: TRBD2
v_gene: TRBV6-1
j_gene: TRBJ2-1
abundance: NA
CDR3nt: TGTGCCAGCAGTGAAACTAGCGGGGGGATCGCGCAGTTCTTC
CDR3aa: CASSETSGGIAQFF

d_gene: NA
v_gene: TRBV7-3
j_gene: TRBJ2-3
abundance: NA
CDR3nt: TGTGCCAGCAGCTTACAGGGTAGCACAGATACGCAGTATTTT
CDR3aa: CASSLQGSTDTQYF

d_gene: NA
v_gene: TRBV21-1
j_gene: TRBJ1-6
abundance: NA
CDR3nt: TGTGCCAGCAGCGCCGGACTCTATTCACCCCTCCACTTT
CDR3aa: CASSAGLYSPLHF

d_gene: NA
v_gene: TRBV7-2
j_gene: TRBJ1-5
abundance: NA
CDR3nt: TGTGCCAGCAGCTTAGTAGGGGGAGTTAGCAATCAGCCCCAGCATTTT
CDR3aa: CASSLVGGVSNQPQHF

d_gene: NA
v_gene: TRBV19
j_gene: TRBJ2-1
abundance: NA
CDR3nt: TGTGCCAGTAGTATAGAGGTACCCTCAGGTGAGCAGTTCTTC
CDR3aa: CASSIEVPSGEQFF

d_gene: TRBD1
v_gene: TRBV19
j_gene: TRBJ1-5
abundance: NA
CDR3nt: TGTGCCAGTAGTCAGAGACAGGGGACCGGGGTAAATCAGCCCCAGCATTTT
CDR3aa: CASSQRQGTGVNQPQHF

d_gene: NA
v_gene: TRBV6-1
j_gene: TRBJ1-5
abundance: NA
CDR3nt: TGTGCCAGCAGTGAACAGGGAACGGTTCAGCCCCAGCATTTT
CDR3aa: CASSEQGTVQPQHF

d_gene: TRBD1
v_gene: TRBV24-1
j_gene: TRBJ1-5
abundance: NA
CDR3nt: TGTGCCACCAGCCCAGGACAGGAGGGGTATCAGCCCCAGCATTTT
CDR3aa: CATSPGQEGYQPQHF

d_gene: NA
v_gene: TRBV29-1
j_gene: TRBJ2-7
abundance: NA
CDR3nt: TGCAGCGTTGAAGGCAGGGATTCCTACGAGCAGTACTTC
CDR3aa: CSVEGRDSYEQYF

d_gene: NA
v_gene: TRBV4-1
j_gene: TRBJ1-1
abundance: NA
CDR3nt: TGCGCCAGCAGTCGTTCGAGGTCCCAGCAACGGAGGAACACTGAAGCTTTCTTT
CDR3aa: CASSRSRSQQRRNTEAFF

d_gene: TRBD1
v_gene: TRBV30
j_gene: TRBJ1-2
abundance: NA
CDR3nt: TGTGCCTGGATTCAGGGGGCGGAAGGCTACACCTTC
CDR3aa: CAWIQGAEGYTF

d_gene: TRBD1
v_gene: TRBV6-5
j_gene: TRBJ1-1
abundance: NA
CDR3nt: TGTGCCAGCAGACCGGGACAGGGGTTAAAAGCTTTCTTT
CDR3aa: CASRPGQGLKAFF

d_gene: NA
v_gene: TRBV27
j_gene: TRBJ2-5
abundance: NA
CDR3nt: TGTGCCAGCAGTACCGAAGGGCAGGGAGAGACCCAGTACTTC
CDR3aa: CASSTEGQGETQYF

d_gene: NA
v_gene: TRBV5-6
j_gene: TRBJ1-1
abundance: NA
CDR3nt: TGTGCCAGCAGCCCTGTAATGAACACTGAAGCTTTCTTT
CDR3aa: CASSPVMNTEAFF

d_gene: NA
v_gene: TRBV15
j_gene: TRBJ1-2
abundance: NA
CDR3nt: TGTGCCACCAGGGAGGGACATGGCTACACCTTC
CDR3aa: CATREGHGYTF

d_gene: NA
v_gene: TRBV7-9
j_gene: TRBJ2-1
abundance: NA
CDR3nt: TGTGCCAGCAGCACAAGGCTAGCCCGCTACAATGAGCAGTTCTTC
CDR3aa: CASSTRLARYNEQFF

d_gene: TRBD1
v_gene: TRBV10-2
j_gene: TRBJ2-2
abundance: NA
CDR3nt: TGCGCCAGCAGATCCGGGACAGGGGTGGGCACCGGGGAGCTGTTTTTT
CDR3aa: CASRSGTGVGTGELFF

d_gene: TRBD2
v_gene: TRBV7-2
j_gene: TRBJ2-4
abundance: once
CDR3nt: TGTGCCAGCAGTTATGAGCCGGGACTAGCGGGAGGAAGAAACATTCAGTACTTC
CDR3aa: CASSYEPGLAGGRNIQYF

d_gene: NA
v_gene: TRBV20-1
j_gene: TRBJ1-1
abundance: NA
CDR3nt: TGCAGTGCTAGTGCGCCCCTAAGCTCGCGGGGAGTTTTCTTT
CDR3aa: CSASAPLSSRGVFF

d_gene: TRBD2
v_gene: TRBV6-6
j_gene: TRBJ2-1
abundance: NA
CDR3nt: TGTGCCAGCAGACTAGCGGGAGGCAATGAGCAGTTCTTC
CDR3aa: CASRLAGGNEQFF

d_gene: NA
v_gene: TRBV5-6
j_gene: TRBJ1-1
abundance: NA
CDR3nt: TGTGCCAGCAGCCGGGACTCAAATGAAGCTTTCTTT
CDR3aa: CASSRDSNEAFF